These 3 T cell receptor beta chains came from one sample sequenced in a study of regulatory T cells in long-lasting Graves disease. Time point defined: persistent/refractory GD, antithyroid drugs over 5 years with positive TRAb. The TCR library was made from RNA extracted from PBMCs. The TCR beta library used iRepertoire HTBI primers with Arm-PCR amplification of CDR3. One entry per CDR3 protein, called by TCRdb with MiXCR from the multiplex PCR reads. Of 650,000 to 700,000 distinct CDR3 sequences in the sample, 25% to 35% were seen once. The starting material was peripheral blood mononuclear cells (PBMCs), obtained when the disease was refractory, from a patient treated with antithyroid drugs. The receptors originated from a female donor with Graves disease.

This clonotype was recorded a few times. The chain uses TRBV6-1 and TRBJ2-2, with D possibly being TRBD2 (5 bases). This CDR3 region has 16 residues. The germline V gene has CDR1 MNHNS and CDR2 SASEGT. Trimming took 0 bases from V and 3 from J, leaving 11 bases between them. As DNA, the CDR3 is TGTGCCAGCAGTGAAGCAGTGGGAGTGGACACCGGGGAGCTGTTTTTT. This sequence encodes CASSEAVGVDTGELFF.

The CDR3 here is CASSPSQARGNTGELFF. The CDR3 coding sequence is TGTGCCAGCAGCCCGAGCCAGGCTAGGGGTAACACCGGGGAGCTGTTTTTT. The chain employs TRBV2 and TRBJ2-2; tentatively, D is TRBD1 (5 bases). The CDR3 loop spans 17 amino acids. V gave up 6 bases and J gave up 2 bases, with 19 bases separating them. CDR1 is SNHLY and CDR2 is FYNNEI in the germline V gene.

The sample holds a few counts of this clonotype. The chain recombines TRBV12-3 or TRBV12-4 with TRBJ2-7, with TRBD2 matching 9 bases. The CDR3 runs to 16 residues. Germline trimming cut 5 bases from V and 3 bases from J; bases unmatched to any gene: 11. The CDR3: CASSLTPSGVNYEQYF. For the CDR3, the DNA is TGTGCCAGCAGTCTCACTCCTAGCGGGGTCAACTACGAGCAGTACTTC.